Listed below are T cell receptor beta chains from one sample, sequenced in a study of blood T cell repertoires in COVID-19. The repertoire was sequenced with immunoSEQ multiplex PCR; TCRdb's copy has only in-frame clones and lacks some. The table shows approximately 300,000 clones, with about 85% occurring only once. Sequencing was carried out using PBMCs or T cells enriched from blood (not recorded which). These receptors were obtained from a woman aged 25 to 39 who had been exposed to COVID-19. Both conserved end residues are part of each CDR3. The order of the fields is V gene, D gene, clone size, J gene, CDR3 protein, CDR3 DNA. The D gene is left open where the match is weak. Clone size is given for some rows only: seen once, a few or many times, or a class if the clone is expanded.

TRBV28,-,-,TRBJ1-5,CASSLARSNQPQHF,TGTGCCAGCAGTTTAGCGCGTAGCAATCAGCCCCAGCATTTT
TRBV4-3,TRBD2,once,TRBJ2-5,CASSQDASGGAETQYF,TGCGCCAGCAGCCAAGACGCTAGCGGGGGGGCTGAGACCCAGTACTTC
TRBV2,-,-,TRBJ1-1,CASSEGGPSMNTEAFF,TGTGCCAGCAGTGAAGGTGGCCCCTCCATGAACACTGAAGCTTTCTTT
TRBV5-1,TRBD1,-,TRBJ1-1,CASSSDTGTGGTEAFF,TGCGCCAGCAGCTCAGACACCGGGACAGGGGGCACTGAAGCTTTCTTT
TRBV5-1,-,-,TRBJ1-1,CASSLFRRVGTEAFF,TGCGCCAGCAGCTTATTTCGGCGGGTCGGGACTGAAGCTTTCTTT
TRBV27,-,-,TRBJ1-2,CASSHRAGYHYGYTF,TGTGCCAGCAGTCACCGGGCAGGGTATCACTATGGCTACACCTTC
TRBV28,-,-,TRBJ1-1,CASSLASLNTEAFF,TGTGCCAGCAGTTTAGCCAGTTTAAACACTGAAGCTTTCTTT
TRBV6-6,-,-,TRBJ2-5,CASSYSAAEETQYF,TGTGCCAGCAGTTACTCAGCAGCGGAAGAGACCCAGTACTTC
TRBV28,-,once,TRBJ1-5,CASRRQISNQPQHF,TGTGCCAGCAGGCGGCAGATTAGCAATCAGCCCCAGCATTTT
TRBV27,TRBD1,-,TRBJ2-4,CASRLLPAGTGVAKNIQYF,TGTGCCAGCAGACTTCTCCCAGCCGGGACAGGGGTAGCCAAAAACATTCAGTACTTC
TRBV19,TRBD1,-,TRBJ2-4,CASSKGARVAKNIQYF,TGTGCCAGTAGTAAGGGGGCGCGGGTAGCCAAAAACATTCAGTACTTC
TRBV5-1,TRBD1,-,TRBJ2-3,CASSGLPGGEDTQYF,TGCGCCAGCAGCGGGTTACCAGGGGGCGAAGATACGCAGTATTTT
TRBV28,-,-,TRBJ1-3,CASSSSRDIAGNTIYF,TGTGCCAGCAGTTCGTCCCGGGACATCGCTGGAAACACCATATATTTT
TRBV5-1,-,-,TRBJ1-6,CASSFGDFNSPLHF,TGCGCCAGCAGCTTTGGGGACTTTAATTCACCCCTCCACTTT
TRBV14,-,once,TRBJ1-3,CASSPRELSGNTIYF,TGTGCCAGCAGCCCGCGGGAACTCTCTGGAAACACCATATATTTT
TRBV15,TRBD1,-,TRBJ2-7,CATSRETGFYEQYF,TGTGCCACCAGCAGAGAGACAGGGTTCTACGAGCAGTACTTC
TRBV18,-,-,TRBJ1-5,CASSAGGDQPQHF,TGTGCCAGCTCCGCGGGCGGAGATCAGCCCCAGCATTTT
TRBV5-1,TRBD1,-,TRBJ1-1,CASSSGQGAWDTEAFF,TGCGCCAGCAGCTCGGGACAGGGGGCGTGGGACACTGAAGCTTTCTTT
TRBV7-3,-,-,TRBJ1-2,CASSLTGVLDYGYTF,TGTGCCAGCAGCTTAACGGGAGTACTCGACTATGGCTACACCTTC
TRBV3-1/TRBV3-2,-,-,TRBJ2-2,CASSQGTVRTGELFF,TGTGCCAGCAGCCAAGGGACAGTTCGCACCGGGGAGCTGTTTTTT
TRBV7-3,-,once,TRBJ1-1,CASSSTGNTEAFF,TGTGCCAGCAGCTCGACAGGGAACACTGAAGCTTTCTTT
TRBV4-1,-,-,TRBJ2-7,CASSQETGETAISYEQYF,TGCGCCAGCAGCCAAGAGACGGGGGAAACAGCGATCTCCTACGAGCAGTACTTC
TRBV3-1/TRBV3-2,TRBD1,-,TRBJ1-2,CASSPHSQGDGYTF,TGTGCCAGCAGTCCCCATTCACAGGGGGATGGCTACACCTTC
TRBV12-3/TRBV12-4,-,-,TRBJ1-4,CASSWTVEKLFF,TGTGCCAGCAGTTGGACAGTTGAAAAACTGTTTTTT
TRBV18,-,-,TRBJ1-2,CASSDAQGIWGYTF,TGTGCCAGCTCGGACGCTCAGGGGATTTGGGGCTACACCTTC
TRBV27,TRBD2,-,TRBJ2-5,CASRGEYF,TGTGCCAGCCGGGGGGAATACTTC
TRBV5-1,-,-,TRBJ2-5,CASSPKGTGSETQYF,TGCGCCAGCAGCCCTAAGGGAACAGGGTCGGAGACCCAGTACTTC
TRBV19,TRBD1,-,TRBJ1-5,CASSDRPGGEAQHF,TGTGCCAGTAGCGACAGACCAGGGGGCGAAGCCCAGCATTTT
TRBV4-1,TRBD2,-,TRBJ2-2,CASSQELAANTGELFF,TGCGCCAGCAGCCAAGAGCTAGCGGCGAACACCGGGGAGCTGTTTTTT
TRBV19,-,-,TRBJ2-3,CASSNQASTDTQYF,TGTGCCAGTAGTAATCAGGCTAGCACAGATACGCAGTATTTT
TRBV12-3/TRBV12-4,-,few,TRBJ2-3,CASRSMTDTQYF,TGTGCCAGCAGGTCTATGACAGATACGCAGTATTTT
TRBV18,TRBD1,-,TRBJ2-1,CASSPGTVPYNEQFF,TGTGCCAGCTCACCCGGGACAGTCCCCTACAATGAGCAGTTCTTC
TRBV6-2/TRBV6-3,-,-,TRBJ2-2,CASSPEVTGELFF,TGTGCCAGCAGTCCAGAGGTTACCGGGGAGCTGTTTTTT
TRBV3-1/TRBV3-2,-,-,TRBJ1-1,CASSQTRPRGNTEAFF,TGTGCCAGCAGCCAAACTAGACCAAGAGGGAACACTGAAGCTTTCTTT
TRBV19,-,-,TRBJ2-1,CASSGSPGGYNEQFF,TGTGCCAGTAGTGGCAGTCCCGGGGGATACAATGAGCAGTTCTTC
TRBV6-5,-,-,TRBJ1-4,CASARGGSEKLFF,TGTGCCAGTGCTCGGGGGGGTAGCGAAAAACTGTTTTTT
TRBV15,-,-,TRBJ1-5,CATSRAGGNQPQHF,TGTGCCACCAGCAGAGCGGGGGGCAATCAGCCCCAGCATTTT
TRBV2,TRBD2,-,TRBJ2-7,CASSLAGVTSYEQYF,TGTGCCAGCAGCCTAGCGGGAGTGACCTCCTACGAGCAGTACTTC
TRBV7-2,TRBD2,-,TRBJ2-3,CASSILAGGTDTQYF,TGTGCCAGCAGCATTCTAGCGGGAGGCACAGATACGCAGTATTTT
TRBV7-8,-,-,TRBJ1-6,CASSHDRTGFNSPLHF,TGTGCCAGCAGCCACGATAGAACAGGGTTTAATTCACCCCTCCACTTT
TRBV30,TRBD1,-,TRBJ1-2,CAWNPTGGFLGYTF,TGTGCCTGGAACCCGACAGGGGGTTTTTTGGGCTACACCTTC
TRBV9,-,few,TRBJ2-7,CASSTELETYEQYF,TGTGCCAGCAGCACGGAACTGGAGACCTACGAGCAGTACTTC
TRBV6-4,-,-,TRBJ1-2,CASSDISRGGYTF,TGTGCCAGCAGTGACATTTCAAGGGGCGGCTACACCTTC
TRBV28,-,-,TRBJ2-1,CAYGDSGYSNNEQFF,TGTGCCTATGGAGACAGCGGGTATTCTAACAATGAGCAGTTCTTC
TRBV29-1,-,-,TRBJ2-1,CSVEGLVGGNYNEQFF,TGCAGCGTTGAAGGCCTTGTCGGGGGAAACTACAATGAGCAGTTCTTC
TRBV9,TRBD1,-,TRBJ1-2,CASNQPTGVDGYTF,TGTGCCAGCAACCAACCGACAGGGGTGGATGGCTACACCTTC
TRBV7-9,TRBD2,-,TRBJ2-5,CASSGRLAGGPKETQYF,TGTGCCAGCAGCGGCAGACTAGCGGGGGGGCCGAAGGAGACCCAGTACTTC
TRBV11-2,-,-,TRBJ2-3,CASSSPPGESTDTQYF,TGTGCCAGCAGCTCTCCCCCGGGTGAAAGCACAGATACGCAGTATTTT
TRBV7-2,-,-,TRBJ2-7,CASSPSTLSYEQYF,TGTGCCAGCAGCCCCTCGACACTGTCCTACGAGCAGTACTTC
TRBV24-1,TRBD1,-,TRBJ1-3,CATSDDRGSGNTIYF,TGTGCCACCAGTGATGACAGGGGCTCTGGAAACACCATATATTTT
TRBV7-9,-,-,TRBJ1-1,CASSGKQGRTEAFF,TGTGCCAGCAGTGGGAAACAGGGCCGCACTGAAGCTTTCTTT
TRBV20-1,-,-,TRBJ1-2,CSASWANYGYTF,TGCAGTGCTAGTTGGGCGAACTATGGCTACACCTTC
TRBV3-1/TRBV3-2,TRBD1,once,TRBJ1-6,CASSQGQGYSPLHF,TGTGCCAGCAGCCAGGGACAGGGCTATTCACCCCTCCACTTT
TRBV7-6,-,-,TRBJ2-7,CASSPHQSGVSSYEQYF,TGTGCCAGCAGCCCACATCAATCCGGGGTCTCATCCTACGAGCAGTACTTC
TRBV4-1,TRBD1,once,TRBJ1-4,CASSQVQGAQEKLFF,TGCGCCAGCAGCCAAGTCCAGGGGGCACAAGAAAAACTGTTTTTT
TRBV2,TRBD1,-,TRBJ1-4,CASGLPGQMGEKLFF,TGTGCCAGCGGCTTGCCGGGACAGATGGGTGAAAAACTGTTTTTT
TRBV5-4,-,-,TRBJ1-1,CASSGPGISVDTEAFF,TGTGCCAGCAGCGGACCCGGGATCTCGGTGGATACTGAAGCTTTCTTT
TRBV28,TRBD1,once,TRBJ1-4,CASSPTLGGEFKSNEKLFF,TGTGCCAGCAGTCCAACTCTAGGGGGCGAGTTTAAATCGAATGAAAAACTGTTTTTT
TRBV3-1/TRBV3-2,TRBD2,-,TRBJ2-1,CASSQVLSGSYEQFF,TGTGCCAGCAGCCAAGTTCTTAGCGGGAGCTATGAGCAGTTCTTC
TRBV6-2/TRBV6-3,TRBD1,once,TRBJ1-1,CASSAYPGTGGRDMIAFF,TGTGCCAGCAGTGCTTATCCCGGGACAGGGGGCCGGGATATGATAGCTTTCTTT